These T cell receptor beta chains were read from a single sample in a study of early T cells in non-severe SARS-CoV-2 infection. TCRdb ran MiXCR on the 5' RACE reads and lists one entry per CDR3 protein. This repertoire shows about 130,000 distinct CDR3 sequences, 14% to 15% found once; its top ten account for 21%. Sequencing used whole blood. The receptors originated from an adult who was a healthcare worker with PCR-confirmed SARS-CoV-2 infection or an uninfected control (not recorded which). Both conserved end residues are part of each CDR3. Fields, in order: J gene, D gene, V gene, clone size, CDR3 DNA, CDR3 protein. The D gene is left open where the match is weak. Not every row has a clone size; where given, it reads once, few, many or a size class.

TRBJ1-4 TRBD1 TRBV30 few TGTGCCTGGAAATCACCGGGACAGCAAGAAAAACTGTTTTTT CAWKSPGQQEKLFF
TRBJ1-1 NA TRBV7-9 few TGTGCCAGCAGCTCGCTGGGGGGGGCGAACACTGAAGCTTTCTTT CASSSLGGANTEAFF
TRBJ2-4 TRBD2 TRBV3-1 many TGTGCCAGCAGCCAAGGGACTAGGACCATTCAGTACTTC CASSQGTRTIQYF
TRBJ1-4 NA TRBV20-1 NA TGCAGTGCTAGAGAAGCGGCAGGCGGGGAAAAACTGTTTTTT CSAREAAGGEKLFF
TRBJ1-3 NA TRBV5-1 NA TGCGCCAGCAGCTTGGCGGCCCAGGGCTCTGGAAACACCATATATTTT CASSLAAQGSGNTIYF
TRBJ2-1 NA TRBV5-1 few TGCGCCAGCAGCCCCCGACAGACCTACAATGAGCAGTTCTTC CASSPRQTYNEQFF
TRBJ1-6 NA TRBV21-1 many TGTGCCAGCAGTACTCACGGGGTCAGTTTCCCCCGTAGGTCCTATAATTCACCCCTCCACTTT CASSTHGVSFPRRSYNSPLHF
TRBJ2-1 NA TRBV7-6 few TGTGCCAGCAGCCCAGGACAGAAACTTGATGAGCAGTTCTTC CASSPGQKLDEQFF
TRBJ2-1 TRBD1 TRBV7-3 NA TGTGCCAGCAGCCCCGACAGGGCCTCCGGTGAGCAGTTCTTC CASSPDRASGEQFF
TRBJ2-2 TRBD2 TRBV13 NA TGTGCCAGCAGCTTTGGAGCGGGGCTCCTCCCCGGGGAGCTGTTTTTT CASSFGAGLLPGELFF
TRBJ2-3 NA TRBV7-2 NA TGTGCCAGCACTCCGGGTTATCGCACAGATACGCAGTATTTT CASTPGYRTDTQYF
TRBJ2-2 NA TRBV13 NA TGTGCCAGCAGCTTACCATCCGGGGCCAACACCGGGGAGCTGTTTTTT CASSLPSGANTGELFF
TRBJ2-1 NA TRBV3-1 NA TGTGCCAGCACTTGGAGGGGGGGCCTCGGCTACAATGAGCAGTTCTTC CASTWRGGLGYNEQFF
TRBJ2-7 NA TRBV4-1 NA TGCGCCAGCAGCCAAGATCTGTCACCGTCTCGCGAGCAGTACTTC CASSQDLSPSREQYF